Presented here are 15 T cell receptor beta chains from one specimen sequenced in a study of shared clonotypes between healthy human individuals (dated by TCRdb to the early 2020s). Library preparation employed the immunoSEQ multiplex PCR assay. TCRdb provides this immuneACCESS table in a form limited to in-frame rearrangements. Some clones are lacking; in checked studies, under half of them reflect an unresolved V gene, and why the rest are absent is not known. The sample includes some 660,000 clones, with 60% to 75% observed a single time. Around 1.7% of the sample goes to the ten largest clones. Sequencing used memory CD4+ T cells sorted from blood. The sample's cell subset or site label is to be understood as: CD45RA-negative fraction. Receptors were obtained from a woman in her 30s in good health.

This clone was detected once. The rearrangement links TRBV2 to TRBJ2-7, with 10 bases aligning to TRBD1. The CDR3 contains 14 residues. V lost 6 bases to trimming and J lost 4 bases; unmatched junction nucleotides: 6. Germline CDR1 and CDR2: SNHLY and FYNNEI. The CDR3 region is CASSEPDRGYEQYF. The CDR3 nucleotides read TGTGCCAGCAGCGAACCGGACAGGGGGTACGAGCAGTACTTC.

The chain employs TRBV5-4 and TRBJ2-5, with 10 positions matching TRBD2. The CDR3 extends over 16 amino acids. Germline V gene sequence: CDR1 SGHNT, CDR2 YYREEE (reference sequence). Trimming took 1 base from V and 5 from J; bases not matched to a gene: 8. In nucleotides, the CDR3 is TGTGCCAGCAGCTTGTCAGCGGGAGGGCCGGATGAGACCCAGTACTTC. The encoded protein is CASSLSAGGPDETQYF.

This clone was picked up many times. This sample includes further DNA sequences coding for the same CDR3. The rearrangement links TRBV28 to TRBJ2-7, with 8 bases matching TRBD1. The CDR3 spans 15 residues. From germline, CDR1 is MDHEN and CDR2 SYDVKM. J was trimmed by 0 bases and V by 4 bases; bases with no gene match: 5. CDR3 nucleotide sequence: TGTGCCAGCAGTTCCGGACAGGGAAGCTCCTACGAGCAGTACTTC. It specifies CASSSGQGSSYEQYF. The full variable domain, completed using reference TRBV28 and TRBJ2-7, is DVKVTQSSRYLVKRTGEKVFLECVQDMDHENMFWYRQDPGLGLRLIYFSYDVKMKEKGDIPEGYSVSREKKERFSLILESASTNQTSMYLCASSSGQGSSYEQYFGPGTRLTVT.

The chain recombines TRBV5-6 with TRBJ2-2; either TRBD1 or TRBD2 may fit D (5 bases each). V lost 3 bases and J lost 6, with 15 bases in between. The CDR3 extends over 15 amino acids. Germline values: CDR1 SGHDT, CDR2 YYEEEE. The CDR3 sequence is CASSWVGVVPGELFF. In DNA form, the CDR3 reads TGTGCCAGCAGCTGGGTGGGGGTAGTCCCCGGGGAGCTGTTTTTT.

This clone was counted a few times. This specimen includes other DNA sequences encoding the same CDR3. The chain carries TRBV29-1 and TRBJ2-5; 8 nucleotides match TRBD2. Germline V gene data show CDR1 as SQVTM and CDR2 as ANQGSEA. V shed 7 bases, J shed 1 base, and the junction held 2 bases outside the gene matches. This CDR3 is built from 12 residues. CDR3 bases: TGCAGCGCCCGGGGGGGCCAAGAGACCCAGTACTTC. Its protein product is CSARGGQETQYF.

This chain uses TRBV25-1 with TRBJ2-5; the D gene is possibly TRBD2 (5 bases). This CDR3 contains 15 residues. Trimming stripped 4 bases from V and 0 bases from J, with 12 bases between. Germline CDR1 and CDR2: MGHDK and SYGVNS. The DNA for the CDR3 is TGTGCCAGCAGTGCCCCTACTAGGAACCAAGAGACCCAGTACTTC. It codes for CASSAPTRNQETQYF.

V and J are TRBV6-1 and TRBJ1-4, with D unresolved. Germline V CDR1 and CDR2: MNHNS, SASEGT. With 8 bases removed from V and 0 bases from J, the gap between germline ends came to 10 bases. The CDR3 loop spans 14 amino acids. CDR3 residues: CASGPASTNEKLFF. CDR3 coding DNA: TGTGCCAGCGGTCCAGCCTCAACTAATGAAAAACTGTTTTTT.

CDR3 bases: TGTGCCAGCAGCAACACGGGAAGACAGACCCAGTACTTC. It codes for CASSNTGRQTQYF. The rearrangement uses TRBV5-6 and TRBJ2-5, with a possible D match to TRBD2 (5 bases). Germline V gene data show CDR1 as SGHDT and CDR2 as YYEEEE. Trimming pared 4 bases from V and 6 bases from J, leaving 13 bases between. The CDR3 has 13 residues.

The rearrangement links TRBV7-2 to TRBJ2-7, with 7 positions matching TRBD1. This CDR3 has 15 amino acids. J gave up 3 bases and V 4 bases, and 9 bases lay outside the gene matches. Germline V gene lookup returns CDR1 SGHTA and CDR2 FQGNSA. The CDR3 DNA reads TGTGCCAGCAGCTCCCGACAGGGACCCGGCTACGAGCAGTACTTC. It translates to CASSSRQGPGYEQYF.

The chain joins TRBV30 to TRBJ2-3, with 7 positions matching TRBD1. V lost 0 bases, J lost 4 bases, and 7 bases stayed unmatched. The CDR3 length is 15 residues. CDR1 and CDR2 from the germline V gene are GTSNPN and SVGIG (reference sequence). As DNA, the CDR3 is TGTGCCTGGAGTGTACAGGGGATGGGGGCAGATACGCAGTATTTT. Its translation is CAWSVQGMGADTQYF.

The rearrangement links TRBV27 to TRBJ2-6, with D perhaps TRBD1 (5 bases). This CDR3 spans 16 amino acids. The V end lost 5 bases, the J end lost 0 bases, and 11 bases lay between the germline ends. CDR1 and CDR2 from the germline V gene are MNHEY and SMNVEV (reference sequence). CDR3 DNA sequence: TGTGCCAGCAGTGGCAGACAGATCTCTGGGGCCAACGTCCTGACTTTC. Translating it yields CASSGRQISGANVLTF.

This chain links TRBV6-4 with TRBJ1-1; 7 bases agree with TRBD1. The J segment lost 1 base and the V segment lost 2 bases, leaving 7 bases of the junction unmatched. The CDR3 is 16 amino acids. The germline CDR1 and CDR2 sequences are MRHNA and SNTAGT. The CDR3 nucleotides are TGTGCCAGCAGTGACGGTACAACAGGGGCGAACACTGAAGCTTTCTTT. This sequence encodes CASSDGTTGANTEAFF.

This rearrangement joins TRBV4-2 to TRBJ1-1; perhaps TRBD1 as D (6 bases). This CDR3 has 13 residues. V lost 0 bases, J lost 11 bases, and 13 bases lay in between. Germline CDR1 LGHNA, CDR2 YNFKEQ. CDR3 loop: CASSQDRGIGAFF. Written as DNA, the CDR3 is TGTGCCAGCAGCCAAGATAGGGGGATTGGGGCTTTCTTT.

This clone was seen a handful of times. The J gene is TRBJ2-5, the V gene TRBV9, with 11 positions matching TRBD2. CDR1 SGDLS and CDR2 YYNGEE come from the germline V gene. With 4 bases clipped from V and 4 bases from J, the junction kept 15 bases outside the gene matches. The CDR3 runs to 18 residues. The CDR3 here is CASSPRSTSGKYGETQYF. The CDR3 nucleotides read TGTGCCAGCAGCCCCCGCTCGACTAGCGGGAAATATGGAGAGACCCAGTACTTC.

The V gene is TRBV7-8, the J gene TRBJ2-7; D ambiguous. Trimming took 1 base from V and 6 from J, leaving 7 bases between them. Germline lookup yields CDR1 SGHVS and CDR2 FQNEAQ. The CDR3 has 12 residues. The DNA for the CDR3 is TGTGCCAGCAGCTTAGTTTACGGCGAGCAGTACTTC. Amino acid sequence: CASSLVYGEQYF.